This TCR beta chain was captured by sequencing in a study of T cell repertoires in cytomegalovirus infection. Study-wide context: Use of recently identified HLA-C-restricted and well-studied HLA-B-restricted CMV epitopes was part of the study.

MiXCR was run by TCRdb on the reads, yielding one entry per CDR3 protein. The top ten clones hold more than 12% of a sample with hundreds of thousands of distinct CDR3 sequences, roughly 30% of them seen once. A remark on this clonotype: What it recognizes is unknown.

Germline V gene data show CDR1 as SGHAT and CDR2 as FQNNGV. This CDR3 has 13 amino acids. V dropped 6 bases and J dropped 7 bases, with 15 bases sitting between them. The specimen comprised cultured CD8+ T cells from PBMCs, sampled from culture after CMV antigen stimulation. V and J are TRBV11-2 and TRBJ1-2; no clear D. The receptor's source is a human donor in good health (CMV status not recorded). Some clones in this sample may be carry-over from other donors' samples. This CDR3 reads CASSLFGRVGYTF. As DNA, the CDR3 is TGTGCCAGCAGTCTGTTCGGGAGGGTTGGCTACACCTTC.